This T cell receptor (beta chain) was identified in a study of T cell responses to AZD1222 COVID-19 vaccine. TCRdb's copy holds only in-frame clones and misses some; the assay was immunoSEQ multiplex PCR. This table has roughly 140,000 clones, about 93% appearing once. About this clone itself: Its antigen is undetermined.

The germline V gene encodes CDR1 MNHEY and CDR2 SMNVEV (reference sequence). The V end was cut by 3 bases, the J end by 6 bases, with 8 bases between. This CDR3 spans 12 amino acids. Study-wide points: Vaccine-related CD4 TCRs covered spike, predominating at 160-218 and 743-854.

The sequence was obtained from an adult in good health. The chain links TRBV27 to TRBJ1-1, with a weak D call TRBD1 (5 bases). Sequencing was performed on peripheral blood, taken on day 0 of AZD1222 vaccination. CDR3 sequence reads: CASSFWGAEAFF. CDR3 nucleotides: TGTGCCAGCAGTTTTTGGGGCGCTGAAGCTTTCTTT.